This T cell receptor (beta chain) derives from a study of blood T cell repertoires in COVID-19. Libraries were prepared by immunoSEQ multiplex PCR; TCRdb keeps only in-frame clonotypes and omits some of them. Among about 440,000 clones listed, 87% were seen once. There are 15 residues in the CDR3. Trimming left V 4 bases short and J 3 bases short, with 13 bases between. The germline V gene has CDR1 SGDLS and CDR2 YYNGEE. The TCR sequence derives from a woman younger than 35 with acute COVID-19. This chain uses TRBV9 with TRBJ2-2, with TRBD2 as a possible D gene (5 bases). Input material: PBMCs or T cells enriched from blood (not recorded which). The DNA for the CDR3 is TGTGCCAGCAGCAGCCAACTAGTATACACCGGGGAGCTGTTTTTT. This sequence encodes CASSSQLVYTGELFF.